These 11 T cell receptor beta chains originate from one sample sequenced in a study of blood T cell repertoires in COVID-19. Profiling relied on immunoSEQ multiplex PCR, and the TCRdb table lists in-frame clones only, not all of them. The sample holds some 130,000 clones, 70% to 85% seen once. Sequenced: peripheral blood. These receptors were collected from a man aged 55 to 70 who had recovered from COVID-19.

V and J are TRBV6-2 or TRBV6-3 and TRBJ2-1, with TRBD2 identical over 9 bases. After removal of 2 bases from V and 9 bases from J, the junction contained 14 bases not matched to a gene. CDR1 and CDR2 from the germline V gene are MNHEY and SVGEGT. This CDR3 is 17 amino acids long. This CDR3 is CASSYAYYRTSAGEQFF. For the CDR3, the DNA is TGTGCCAGCAGTTACGCTTACTATCGGACTAGCGCTGGTGAGCAGTTCTTC.

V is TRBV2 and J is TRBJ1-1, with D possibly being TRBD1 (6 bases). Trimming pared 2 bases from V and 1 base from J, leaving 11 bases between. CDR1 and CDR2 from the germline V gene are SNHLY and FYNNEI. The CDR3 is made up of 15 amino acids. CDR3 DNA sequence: TGTGCCAGCAGTGAACTGGGACACGAGAACACTGAAGCTTTCTTT. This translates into CASSELGHENTEAFF.

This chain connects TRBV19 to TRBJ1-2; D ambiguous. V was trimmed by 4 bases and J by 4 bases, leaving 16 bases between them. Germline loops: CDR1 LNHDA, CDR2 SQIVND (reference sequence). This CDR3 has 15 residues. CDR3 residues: CASSTPGSGPYGYTF. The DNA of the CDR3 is TGTGCCAGTAGTACGCCAGGCTCTGGGCCCTATGGCTACACCTTC.

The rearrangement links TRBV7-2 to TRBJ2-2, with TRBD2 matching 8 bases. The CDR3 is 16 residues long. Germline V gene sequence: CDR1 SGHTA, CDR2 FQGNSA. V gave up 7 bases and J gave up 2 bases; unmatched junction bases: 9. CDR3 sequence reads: CASKLELAENTGELFF. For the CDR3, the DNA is TGTGCCAGCAAGCTTGAACTAGCGGAAAACACCGGGGAGCTGTTTTTT.

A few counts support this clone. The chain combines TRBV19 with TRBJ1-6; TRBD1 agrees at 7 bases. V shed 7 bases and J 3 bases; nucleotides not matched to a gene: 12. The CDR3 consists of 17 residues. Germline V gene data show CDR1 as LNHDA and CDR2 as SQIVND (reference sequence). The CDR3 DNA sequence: TGTGCCAGTACGAGGACAGGCCACAGAGGCTATAATTCACCCCTCCACTTT. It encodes CASTRTGHRGYNSPLHF.

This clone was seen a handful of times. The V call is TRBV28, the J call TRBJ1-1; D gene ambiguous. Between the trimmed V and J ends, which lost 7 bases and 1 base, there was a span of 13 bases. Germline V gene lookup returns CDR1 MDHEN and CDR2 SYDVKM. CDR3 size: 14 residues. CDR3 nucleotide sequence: TGTGCCAGCACTATGGGAGGAGCGAACACTGAAGCTTTCTTT. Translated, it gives CASTMGGANTEAFF.

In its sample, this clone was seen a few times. The DNA for the CDR3 is TGCGCCAGCAGCTGGGACATTTCGTCGAGCTCTGGAAACACCATATATTTT. It specifies CASSWDISSSSGNTIYF. The rearrangement uses TRBV5-1 and TRBJ1-3; D perhaps matches TRBD1 (6 bases). CDR1 is SGHRS and CDR2 is YFSETQ in the germline V gene. Trimming removed 3 bases from V and 0 bases from J, with 16 bases in between. This CDR3 is built from 17 residues.

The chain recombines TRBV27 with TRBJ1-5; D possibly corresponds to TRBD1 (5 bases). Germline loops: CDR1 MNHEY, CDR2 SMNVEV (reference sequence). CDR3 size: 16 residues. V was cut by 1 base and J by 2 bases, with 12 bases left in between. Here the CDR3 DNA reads TGTGCCAGCAGTTTATATGGGGCTGGGGGCAATCAGCCCCAGCATTTT. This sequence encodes CASSLYGAGGNQPQHF.

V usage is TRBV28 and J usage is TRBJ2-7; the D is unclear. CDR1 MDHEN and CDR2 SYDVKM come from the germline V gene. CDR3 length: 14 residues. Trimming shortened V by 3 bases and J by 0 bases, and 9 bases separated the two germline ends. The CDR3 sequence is CASSFMPSSYEQYF. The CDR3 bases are TGTGCCAGCAGTTTTATGCCGAGCTCCTACGAGCAGTACTTC.

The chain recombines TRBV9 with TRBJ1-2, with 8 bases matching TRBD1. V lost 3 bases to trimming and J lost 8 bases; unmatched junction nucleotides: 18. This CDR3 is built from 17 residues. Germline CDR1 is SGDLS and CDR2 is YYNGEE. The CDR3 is CASSAQTAGGAVRGYTF. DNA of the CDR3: TGTGCCAGCAGCGCCCAGACGGCAGGGGGCGCCGTGCGCGGCTACACCTTC.

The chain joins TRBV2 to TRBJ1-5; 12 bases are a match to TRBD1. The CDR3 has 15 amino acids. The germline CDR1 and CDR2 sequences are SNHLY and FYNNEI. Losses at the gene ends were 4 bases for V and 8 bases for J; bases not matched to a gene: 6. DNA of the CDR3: TGTGCCAGCAGTGCAGGGACAGGGGGCGTGAAGCCCCAGCATTTT. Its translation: CASSAGTGGVKPQHF.